Below are 20 T cell receptor beta chains sequenced from a single sample in a study of T cell responses to AZD1222 COVID-19 vaccine. Repertoires were generated with immunoSEQ multiplex PCR, while TCRdb's copy carries only in-frame clones and drops some. The table has fewer than 120,000 clones, about 85% seen once; the top ten hold more than 1.5%. The sample consisted of peripheral blood, taken on day 0 of AZD1222 vaccination. These receptors were taken from an adult in good health.

The V gene is TRBV5-5, the J gene TRBJ1-5, with D possibly matching TRBD1 (6 bases). Trimming removed 2 bases at V and 1 base at J, with 10 bases between. Germline V gives CDR1 SGHKS, CDR2 YYEKEE (reference sequence). This CDR3 has 15 amino acids. CDR3 nucleotides: TGTGCCAGCAGCTTACAGGGAGGAAGCAATCAGCCCCAGCATTTT. As protein: CASSLQGGSNQPQHF.

The chain carries TRBV3-1 (or the pseudogene TRBV3-2) and TRBJ1-5; D is unresolved. The CDR3 runs to 14 residues. V was cut by 2 bases and J by 1 base, with 6 bases left in between. Germline V gene sequence: CDR1 LGHDT, CDR2 YNNKEL (reference sequence). The CDR3 DNA sequence: TGTGCCAGCAGCCAACAGTCCAGCAATCAGCCCCAGCATTTT. It codes for CASSQQSSNQPQHF.

The chain joins TRBV19 to TRBJ1-1; D is ambiguous. The V gene's germline CDR1 is LNHDA and CDR2 SQIVND (reference sequence). CDR3 length equals 12 residues. Trimming removed 3 bases at V and 0 bases at J, with 2 bases between. Written as DNA, the CDR3 is TGTGCCAGTAGTATCTTGAACACTGAAGCTTTCTTT. This codes for CASSILNTEAFF.

The genes are TRBV30 and TRBJ1-1; 8 nucleotides match TRBD1. CDR1 is GTSNPN, CDR2 SVGIG, per germline (reference sequence). This CDR3 region has 15 residues. With 0 bases clipped from V and 1 base from J, the junction kept 4 bases outside the gene matches. The CDR3 reads CAWSVWDRPNTEAFF. In DNA, the CDR3 is TGTGCCTGGAGTGTTTGGGACAGGCCGAACACTGAAGCTTTCTTT.

This CDR3 reads CASSSTSGTGGLGNTIYF. CDR3 nucleotide sequence: TGTGCCAGCAGCAGTACGTCCGGGACAGGGGGCTTAGGAAACACCATATATTTT. J is TRBJ1-3 and V is TRBV7-9; 12 bases agree with TRBD1. This CDR3 is built from 18 residues. Germline V gene data show CDR1 as SEHNR and CDR2 as FQNEAQ (reference sequence). J gave up 4 bases and V 5 bases, and 12 bases lay outside the gene matches.

The J gene is TRBJ2-7, the V gene TRBV5-1; D may correspond to TRBD1 or TRBD2 (5 bases each). There are 14 residues in the CDR3. Germline V gene data show CDR1 as SGHRS and CDR2 as YFSETQ. V gave up 5 bases and J gave up 5 bases, with 17 bases separating them. CDR3 in DNA: TGCGCCAGCAGGTCCGGGGCCATCTTCCACGAGCAGTACTTC. Residues: CASRSGAIFHEQYF.

The CDR3 DNA follows: TGTGCCAGCAGTGTCAGGGGATTGACTGAAGCTTTCTTT. As protein: CASSVRGLTEAFF. The genes are TRBV2 and TRBJ1-1; weak D call: TRBD1 (6 bases). Germline V gene lookup returns CDR1 SNHLY and CDR2 FYNNEI. The length of the CDR3 is 13 residues. The V end lost 4 bases, the J end lost 5 bases, and 11 bases lay between the germline ends.

J is TRBJ2-7 and V is TRBV19, with D possibly being TRBD2 (6 bases). The CDR3 has 12 residues. Germline V gives CDR1 LNHDA, CDR2 SQIVND (reference sequence). V lost 4 bases to trimming and J lost 12 bases, with 16 bases between them. The CDR3 DNA reads TGTGCCAGTAGTAGCGGGATAGCGCCGCCGTACTTC. This codes for CASSSGIAPPYF.

The rearrangement uses TRBV9 and TRBJ1-2; possible D gene TRBD1, 6 bases. There are 13 residues in the CDR3. Germline V gives CDR1 SGDLS, CDR2 YYNGEE. Trimming took 0 bases from V and 8 from J, leaving 11 bases between them. This CDR3 reads CASSVVQGDGYTF. As DNA, the CDR3 is TGTGCCAGCAGCGTAGTACAGGGAGACGGCTACACCTTC.

This chain connects TRBV25-1 to TRBJ2-2; the match to TRBD1 covers 8 bases. Trimming at V came to 4 bases and at J to 4 bases, leaving 14 bases not matched to a gene. CDR1 is MGHDK, CDR2 SYGVNS, per germline. This CDR3 is 18 amino acids long. CDR3: CASSGWDRTYYSTGELFF. The CDR3 DNA sequence: TGTGCCAGCAGTGGCTGGGACAGGACCTACTATAGCACCGGGGAGCTGTTTTTT.

This clone was recorded only once. The rearrangement joins TRBV12-5 to TRBJ1-1; 8 nucleotides line up with TRBD1. CDR1 is LGHNT, CDR2 FRNRAP, per germline. CDR3 length: 13 residues. After removal of 0 bases from V and 11 bases from J, the junction contained 5 bases not matched to a gene. For the CDR3, the DNA is TGTGCTAGTGGTTTGGTTACCCAGGGGGCCGCTTTCTTT. Protein: CASGLVTQGAAFF.

This clone has a single count. The chain joins TRBV9 to TRBJ1-1, with D maybe TRBD1 (5 bases). Germline CDR1 SGDLS, CDR2 YYNGEE. The CDR3 has 14 amino acids. Trimming removed 3 bases at V and 1 base at J, with 10 bases between. CDR3 in amino acids: CASSGQTENTEAFF. DNA of the CDR3: TGTGCCAGCAGCGGGCAGACAGAGAACACTGAAGCTTTCTTT. The variable domain in full, with the rest retrieved from reference TRBV9 and TRBJ1-1, is DSGVTQTPKHLITATGQRVTLRCSPRSGDLSVYWYQQSLDQGLQFLIQYYNGEERAKGNILERFSAQQFPDLHSELNLSSLELGDSALYFCASSGQTENTEAFFGQGTRLTVV.

The V gene is TRBV19, the J gene TRBJ2-7; D possibly uses TRBD1 or TRBD2 (5 bases each). Germline V lookup: CDR1 LNHDA, CDR2 SQIVND (reference sequence). V dropped 5 bases and J dropped 4 bases, with 12 bases sitting between them. The CDR3 spans 13 residues. The CDR3 nucleotides read TGTGCCAGTAGTTGGGGCGAGGGATACGAGCAGTACTTC. Its protein is CASSWGEGYEQYF.

The genes are TRBV29-1 and TRBJ2-1; either TRBD1 or TRBD2 may supply D (5 bases each). CDR1 and CDR2 from the germline V gene are SQVTM and ANQGSEA. CDR3 length: 11 amino acids. The ends were cut back, 7 bases at V and 10 bases at J, with 14 bases in the middle. This CDR3 is CSGDGGAEQFF. The CDR3 bases are TGCAGCGGGGACGGTGGGGCCGAGCAGTTCTTC.

The J gene is TRBJ1-2, the V gene TRBV4-1; D uncertain. The length of the CDR3 is 16 residues. Germline CDR1 and CDR2: MGHRA and YSYEKL. The V end was cut by 1 base, the J end by 4 bases, with 16 bases between. CDR3: CASSQVRVGSSYGYTF. CDR3 DNA sequence: TGCGCCAGCAGCCAAGTGAGGGTCGGATCTTCCTATGGCTACACCTTC.

V and J are TRBV21-1 and TRBJ1-5; the tabulated D call, TRBD1, remains unverified against the DNA. TRBV21-1 is assigned pseudogene status. CDR3 length: 17 residues. The chain's CDR3 is CASSKAYLGFDYQPQHF. The CDR3 DNA reads TGTGCCAGCAGCAAAGCGTATCTGGGCTTTGATTATCAGCCCCAGCATTTT.

This chain uses TRBV6-1 with TRBJ1-1; no definite D call. The length of the CDR3 is 12 residues. In germline, CDR1 is MNHNS, CDR2 SASEGT. Trimming removed 6 bases from V and 2 bases from J, with 7 bases in between. The CDR3 region is CASRDPNTEAFF. The CDR3 DNA follows: TGTGCCAGCAGAGACCCTAACACTGAAGCTTTCTTT.

The chain employs TRBV5-1 and TRBJ2-3; D may be TRBD2 (6 bases). V was cut by 2 bases and J by 3 bases, with 16 bases left in between. Per the germline V gene, CDR1 is SGHRS and CDR2 is YFSETQ. This CDR3 region has 16 residues. The CDR3 loop is CASSFGIGTGTDTQYF. CDR3 sequence (DNA): TGCGCCAGCAGCTTCGGAATAGGGACTGGGACAGATACGCAGTATTTT.

The chain has TRBV13 and TRBJ1-2; the match to TRBD1 covers 9 bases. Germline V lookup: CDR1 PRHDT, CDR2 FYEKMQ (reference sequence). With 1 base clipped from V and 2 bases from J, the junction kept 2 bases outside the gene matches. CDR3 length: 15 residues. CDR3 in DNA: TGTGCCAGCAGCTTAGCACAGGGGGCGAACTATGGCTACACCTTC. Translated, it gives CASSLAQGANYGYTF.

This clone was observed a single time. The chain joins TRBV20-1 to TRBJ2-5; D could derive from TRBD1 or TRBD2 (5 bases each). This CDR3 is 11 amino acids long. The germline CDR1 and CDR2 sequences are DFQATT and SNEGSKA (reference sequence). Trimming removed 6 bases from V and 5 bases from J, with 10 bases in between. The CDR3 spells CSAGDGETQYF. The CDR3 DNA reads TGCAGTGCAGGGGACGGGGAGACCCAGTACTTC.